By frequency, the clone carrying this T cell receptor beta chain is medium-sized. What it binds is not known. The sample belongs to a study of T cell clusters in autoimmune cytopenias. TRB amplification used approximately 250 ng of peripheral blood genomic DNA. The CDR3 totals 13 residues. Germline loops: CDR1 ENHRY, CDR2 SYGVKD. One tube held mixed TRB-A and TRB-B primer pools for touch-down PCR. TCRdb reprocessed the multiplex PCR reads, with one entry per CDR3 protein and no DNA. Its table records around 4,800 distinct CDR3 sequences. Whole-study results and caveats: The T cell clusters were defined only in silico, without experimental functional validation. Clustering suggested that physiological T cell clusters were missing in primary autoimmune cytopenia patients. Healthy donors had approximately 3.3-fold more exclusive TRB clusters than active autoimmune hepatitis patients.

The rearrangement joins TRBV10-3 to TRBJ2-3; TCRdb returns TRBD1, unconfirmable since there is no DNA. This TCR was recovered from a human donor with an autoimmune cytopenia or autoimmune hepatitis (not recorded which). The specimen sequenced was peripheral blood. CDR3 in amino acids: CAISPGVTDTQYF.